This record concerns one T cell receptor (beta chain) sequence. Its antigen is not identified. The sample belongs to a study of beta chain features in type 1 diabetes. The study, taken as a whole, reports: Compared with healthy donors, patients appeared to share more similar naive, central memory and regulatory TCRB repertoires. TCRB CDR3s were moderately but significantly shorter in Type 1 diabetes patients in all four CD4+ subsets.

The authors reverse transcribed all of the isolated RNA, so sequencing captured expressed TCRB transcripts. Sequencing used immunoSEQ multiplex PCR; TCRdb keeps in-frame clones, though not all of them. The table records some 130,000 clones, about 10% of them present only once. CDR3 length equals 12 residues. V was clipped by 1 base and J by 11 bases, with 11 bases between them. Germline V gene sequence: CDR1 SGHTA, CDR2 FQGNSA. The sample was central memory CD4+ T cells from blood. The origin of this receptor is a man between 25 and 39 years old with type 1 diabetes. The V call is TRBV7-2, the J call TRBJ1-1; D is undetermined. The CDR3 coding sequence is TGTGCCAGCAGCTTAGGAGGCACGGGGGCTTTCTTT. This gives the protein CASSLGGTGAFF.